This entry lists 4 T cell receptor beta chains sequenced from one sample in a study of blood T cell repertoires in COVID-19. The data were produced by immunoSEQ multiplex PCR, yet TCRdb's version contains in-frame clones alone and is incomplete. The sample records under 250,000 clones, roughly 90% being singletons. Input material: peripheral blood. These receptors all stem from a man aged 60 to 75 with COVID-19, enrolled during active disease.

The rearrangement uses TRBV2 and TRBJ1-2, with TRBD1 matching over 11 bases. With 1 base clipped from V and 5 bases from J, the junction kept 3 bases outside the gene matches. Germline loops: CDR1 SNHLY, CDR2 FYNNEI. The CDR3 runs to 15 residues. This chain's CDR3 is CASSEVGTGGYGYTF. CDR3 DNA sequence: TGTGCCAGCAGTGAAGTAGGGACAGGGGGTTATGGCTACACCTTC. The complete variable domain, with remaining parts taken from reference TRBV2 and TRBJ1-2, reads EPEVTQTPSHQVTQMGQEVILRCVPISNHLYFYWYRQILGQKVEFLVSFYNNEISEKSEIFDDQFSVERPDGSNFTLKIRSTKLEDSAMYFCASSEVGTGGYGYTFGSGTRLTVV.

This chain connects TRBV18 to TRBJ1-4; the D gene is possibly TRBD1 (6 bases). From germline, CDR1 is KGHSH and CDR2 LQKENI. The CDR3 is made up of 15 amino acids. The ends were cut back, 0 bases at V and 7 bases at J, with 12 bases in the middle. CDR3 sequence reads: CASSPPGQGTEKLFF. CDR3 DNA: TGTGCCAGCTCACCACCGGGGCAGGGGACTGAAAAACTGTTTTTT. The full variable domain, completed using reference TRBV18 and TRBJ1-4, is NAGVMQNPRHLVRRRGQEARLRCSPMKGHSHVYWYRQLPEEGLKFMVYLQKENIIDESGMPKERFSAEFPKEGPSILRIQQVVRGDSAAYFCASSPPGQGTEKLFFGSGTQLSVL.

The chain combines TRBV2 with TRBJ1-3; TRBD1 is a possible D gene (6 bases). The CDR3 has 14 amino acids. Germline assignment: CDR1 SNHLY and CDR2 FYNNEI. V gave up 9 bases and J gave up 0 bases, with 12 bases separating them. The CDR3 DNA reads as TGTGCCAGTGTCTGGGACACCTCTGGAAACACCATATATTTT. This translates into CASVWDTSGNTIYF. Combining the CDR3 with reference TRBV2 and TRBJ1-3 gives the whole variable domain EPEVTQTPSHQVTQMGQEVILRCVPISNHLYFYWYRQILGQKVEFLVSFYNNEISEKSEIFDDQFSVERPDGSNFTLKIRSTKLEDSAMYFCASVWDTSGNTIYFGEGSWLTVV.

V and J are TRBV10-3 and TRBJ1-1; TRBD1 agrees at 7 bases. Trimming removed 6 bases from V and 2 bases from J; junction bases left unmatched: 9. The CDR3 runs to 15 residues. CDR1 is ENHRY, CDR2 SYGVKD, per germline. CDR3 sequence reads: CAIRDTGAPNTEAFF. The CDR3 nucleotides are TGTGCCATCAGAGACACAGGGGCTCCTAACACTGAAGCTTTCTTT.